This T cell receptor beta chain was identified during a study of T-cell memory formation after mild COVID-19. General study results and limits: Pre-infection memory harbored some responding clones, suggesting cross-reactive memory joined. Mostly located in CM and EM were contracting CD4+ clones, with contracting CD8+ clones located in EMRA. The SARS-CoV-2 specificity of second-wave clones reaching peak at day 37 remained unverified.

MiXCR, applied by TCRdb to the 5' RACE reads, yields one record per CDR3 protein. The sample consists of hundreds of thousands of distinct CDR3 sequences, 20% of them appearing once. Remarks on this clonotype: Its cognate antigen is unknown.

The sequencing sample was made of PBMCs or a T cell subset sorted from them (not recorded which). The source of this sequence is an adult woman who had mild COVID-19 (a few samples of this study predate the infection). Cell type and time point are not known.

CDR3 region: CASSARDETDTQYF. The CDR3 DNA follows: TGTGCCAGCAGCGCTCGGGACGAAACAGATACGCAGTATTTT. The chain joins TRBV9 to TRBJ2-3; D is possibly TRBD1 or TRBD2 (5 bases each). CDR3 length equals 14 residues. Germline V gene sequence: CDR1 SGDLS, CDR2 YYNGEE. V was cut by 3 bases and J by 3 bases, with 11 bases left in between.